This TCR beta chain is from a study of OX40 agonist ivuxolimab in advanced cancers. Germline-derived CDR1 and CDR2 are SGDLS and YYNGEE. This CDR3 is built from 14 residues. V lost 0 bases and J lost 4, with 10 bases in between. This clone is termed medium-sized. Assay used: immunoSEQ multiplex PCR; TCRdb lists only in-frame clones, some missing. The data hold tens of thousands of clones, with around 88% observed a single time. This clonotype originated in an adult with an advanced solid tumor such as melanoma, head and neck, liver or kidney cancer. This sample comprised CD4+ or CD8+ T cells sorted from blood, obtained in a trial of the OX40 agonist ivuxolimab. This sequence joins TRBV9 and TRBJ1-1, with a tentative D call TRBD1 (5 bases). In DNA, the CDR3 is TGTGCCAGCAGCGTAGGGGGGTCGAGCACTGAAGCTTTCTTT. This translates into CASSVGGSSTEAFF.